This TCR beta chain is from a study of blood T cells in healthy people across ages. This CDR3 is built from 14 residues. V was shortened by 4 bases and J by 0 bases, with 10 bases between the two germline ends. Per the germline V gene, CDR1 is SGHRS and CDR2 is YFSETQ. A J-beta primer mix and a sample-barcoded 5' primer were used in a second PCR of roughly 6 to 12 cycles. One entry per CDR3 protein results from TCRdb running MiXCR on the 5' RACE reads. This sample has about 1.5 million distinct CDR3 sequences; about 42% occur once, and the top ten carry about 4%. The TCR sequence derives from a woman between 18 and 30 years old in good health. The sequenced sample consisted of blood. J is TRBJ1-1 and V is TRBV5-1, with D uncertain. The CDR3 sequence is CASSPQRLNTEAFF. CDR3 in DNA: TGCGCCAGCAGCCCCCAACGGTTGAACACTGAAGCTTTCTTT.